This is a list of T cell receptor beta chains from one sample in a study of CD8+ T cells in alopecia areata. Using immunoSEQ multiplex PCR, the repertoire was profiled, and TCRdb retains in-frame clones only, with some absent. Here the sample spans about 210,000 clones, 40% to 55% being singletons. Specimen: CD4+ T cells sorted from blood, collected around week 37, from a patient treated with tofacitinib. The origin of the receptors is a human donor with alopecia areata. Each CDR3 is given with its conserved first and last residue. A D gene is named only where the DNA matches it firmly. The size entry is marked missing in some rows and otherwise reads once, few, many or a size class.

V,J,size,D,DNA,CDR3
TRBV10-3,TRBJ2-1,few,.,TGTGCCTCCCACGGGCCGGGCGCCAATGAGCAGTTCTTC,CASHGPGANEQFF
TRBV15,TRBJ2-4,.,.,TGTGCCACCAGCAGTTGGACAGGCGGGGGAAACATTCAGTACTTC,CATSSWTGGGNIQYF
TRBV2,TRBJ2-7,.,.,TGTGCCAGCAGTGACCAGGCCTACGAGCAGTACTTC,CASSDQAYEQYF
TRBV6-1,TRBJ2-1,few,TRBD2,TGTGCCAGCGTGCGGACTAGCGGTTACAATGAGCAGTTCTTC,CASVRTSGYNEQFF
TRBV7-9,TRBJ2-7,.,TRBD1,TGTGCCAGCAGCCTTGGGGACAGGAGCTCCTACGAGCAGTACTTC,CASSLGDRSSYEQYF
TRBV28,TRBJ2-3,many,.,TGTGCCAGCAGTCGTCGGGACTTCCCAGATACGCAGTATTTT,CASSRRDFPDTQYF
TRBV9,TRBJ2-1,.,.,TGTGCCAGCAGCGTAGGATCCGGCTACAATGAGCAGTTCTTC,CASSVGSGYNEQFF
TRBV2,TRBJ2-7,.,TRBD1,TGTGCCAGCAGTGCCATGGACAGGGGCGAGCAGTACTTC,CASSAMDRGEQYF
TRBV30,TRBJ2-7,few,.,TGTGCCTGGAGCGGTAGCTACGAGCAGTACTTC,CAWSGSYEQYF
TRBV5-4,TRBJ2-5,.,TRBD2,TGTGCCAGCAGCGCCTCTAGCGGGAGGTCAGAGACCCAGTACTTC,CASSASSGRSETQYF
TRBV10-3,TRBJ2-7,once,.,TGTGCCATCAGTGAGCTATTGGGCGAGCAGTACTTC,CAISELLGEQYF
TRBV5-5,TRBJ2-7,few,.,TGTGCCAGCAGCTTGACCGCAACCTCCTACGAGCAGTACTTC,CASSLTATSYEQYF
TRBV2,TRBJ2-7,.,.,TGTGCCAGCAGTCACGACAGGGAGGGCGAGCAGTACTTC,CASSHDREGEQYF
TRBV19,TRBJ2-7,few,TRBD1,TGTGCCAGTAGTACACAGGGGGGTACCTACGAGCAGTACTTC,CASSTQGGTYEQYF
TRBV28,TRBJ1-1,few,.,TGTGCCAGCAGTGGCCGCTCAGGCCTAGGGAACACTGAAGCTTTCTTT,CASSGRSGLGNTEAFF
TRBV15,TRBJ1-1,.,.,TGTGCCACCAGCAAGCCGAGCATGAACACTGAAGCTTTCTTT,CATSKPSMNTEAFF
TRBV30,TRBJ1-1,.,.,TGTGCCTGGAGTGGGACGAATGGGAACACTGAAGCTTTCTTT,CAWSGTNGNTEAFF
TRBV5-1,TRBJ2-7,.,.,TGCGCCAGCAGCTTCATAGGGGGGCTCTACGAGCAGTACTTC,CASSFIGGLYEQYF
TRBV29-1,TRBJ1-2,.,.,TGCAGCGTTACTAACAGGGTCGGCTATGGCTACACCTTC,CSVTNRVGYGYTF
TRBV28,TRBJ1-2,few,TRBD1,TGTGCCAGCAGTTTACTGACAGGGGGCGATGGCTACACCTTC,CASSLLTGGDGYTF
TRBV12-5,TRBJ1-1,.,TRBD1,TGTGCTAGTGGTTTGGAGGGACAGGGGTACTCCAACACTGAAGCTTTCTTT,CASGLEGQGYSNTEAFF
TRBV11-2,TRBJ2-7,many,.,TGTGCCAGCAGCTTAGATCTCCTGGGGGAGCAGTACTTC,CASSLDLLGEQYF
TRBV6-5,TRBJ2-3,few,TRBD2,TGTGCCAGCAGTTACTCGGGACTAGCGGGCACAGATACGCAGTATTTT,CASSYSGLAGTDTQYF
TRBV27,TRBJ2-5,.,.,TGTGCCAGCAGTTTATCTAGGCTCCCGGGGGAGACCCAGTACTTC,CASSLSRLPGETQYF
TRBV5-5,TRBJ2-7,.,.,TGTGCCAGCAGCTTGGTTGTCGGATACTACGAGCAGTACTTC,CASSLVVGYYEQYF
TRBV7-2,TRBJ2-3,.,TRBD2,TGTGCCAGCAGCTTAAGCGGGATTCGCACAGATACGCAGTATTTT,CASSLSGIRTDTQYF
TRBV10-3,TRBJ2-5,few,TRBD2,TGTGCCATCAGTGAGTTGACTAGCGGGAGTCCCCGGCAGACCCAGTACTTC,CAISELTSGSPRQTQYF
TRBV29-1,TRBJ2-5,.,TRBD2,TGCAGCGTTGTCTCCGGACTAGCGGGAGGGATACAAGAGACCCAGTACTTC,CSVVSGLAGGIQETQYF
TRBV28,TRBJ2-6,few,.,TGTGCCAGCAGAGCATCCCGAGGTGGGGCCAACGTCCTGACTTTC,CASRASRGGANVLTF
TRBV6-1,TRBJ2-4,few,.,TGTGCCAGCAGTGCCAACCGGGACGGCGTAGCCAAAAACATTCAGTACTTC,CASSANRDGVAKNIQYF
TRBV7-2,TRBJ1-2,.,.,TGTGCCCTTCTGGGGCGGGGTGTCTATGGCTACACCTTC,CALLGRGVYGYTF
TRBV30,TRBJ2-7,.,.,TGTGCCTGGAGTGTATGGGGAGTGCCCTACGAGCAGTACTTC,CAWSVWGVPYEQYF
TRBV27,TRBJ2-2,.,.,TGTGCCAGCAGTATCCTCCCGACCAACACCGGGGAGCTGTTTTTT,CASSILPTNTGELFF
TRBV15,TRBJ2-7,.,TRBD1,TGTGCCACCAGCAGAGAGGGTAAAGGACAGGGGATTAACGAGCAGTACTTC,CATSREGKGQGINEQYF
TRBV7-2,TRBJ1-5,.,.,TGTGCCAGCAGCTTAGAAGGGAGCTCACCGTTAAATCAGCCCCAGCATTTT,CASSLEGSSPLNQPQHF
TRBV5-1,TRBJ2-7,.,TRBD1,TGCGCCAGCAGCTCTGGACAGGGGGTCCGCGAGCAGTACTTC,CASSSGQGVREQYF
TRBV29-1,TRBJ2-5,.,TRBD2,TGCAGCGCCGGACTAGCGGAAGAGACCCAGTACTTC,CSAGLAEETQYF
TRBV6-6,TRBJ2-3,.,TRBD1,TGTGCCAGCAGTGGGGCAGGGACAGGGCCCCATACGCAGTATTTT,CASSGAGTGPHTQYF
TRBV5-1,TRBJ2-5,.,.,TGCGCCAGCAGCCCCCTGGACAGAGAGACCCAGTACTTC,CASSPLDRETQYF
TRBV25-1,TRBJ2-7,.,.,TGTGCCAGCAGTGCATTAGCTCCACCCCACGAGCAGTACTTC,CASSALAPPHEQYF